The present T cell receptor (beta chain) was sequenced within a study of T cell responses to AZD1222 COVID-19 vaccine (dated by TCRdb to the early 2020s). For the wider study: AZD1222 recipients with second doses at about 4 weeks or about 12 weeks were pooled, because spike-specific TCR depth and breadth did not differ between schedules. A total of 233 trial participants underwent TCR sequencing, of whom about 210 had received two doses of AZD1222 and around 26 had received two doses of the MenACWY control vaccine. Trial participants were enrolled into age subgroups of 18-55, 56-69 and 70-plus years, which contained 148, 28 and 57 TCR-sequenced participants, respectively.

The CDR3 regions of human TCRbeta chains were subjected to immunosequencing. The original methods were these. Repertoire TCRs were matched against a reference library of SARS-CoV-2-specific TCRs generated with the MIRA antigen-specificity platform. Breadth was defined as the fraction of unique TCRs that were SARS-CoV-2-associated. Depth was defined as the fraction of total T cells that were SARS-CoV-2-associated. Each spike-specific TCR was assigned to its reactive spike region and to a CD4 or CD8 class using the MIRA data. Log10-transformed breadth and depth values were compared by one-way ANOVA with Sidak's multiple comparisons tests. The table was pulled from immuneACCESS by TCRdb, which kept in-frame rearrangements only. Such tables lose some clones; where checked, under half of the loss comes from unresolved V genes, and the rest has no known cause. V, J and clone size were drawn from that table, and D and trimming were deduced from the DNA. The sample records over 150,000 clones, 90% of which are singletons. About 2.8% of the sample belongs to the ten largest clones.

What the research found in general, with its limitations: The 56-69-year group was small, and its depth increase did not reach significance, likely because of low power. Most participants were white British and females outnumbered males, and the authors suggested that clonal diversity may have been underestimated. Spike-specific TCR breadth and depth rose significantly after two AZD1222 doses compared with day 0 and with MenACWY recipients. No day 14 peak-response samples were available, so repertoires were characterized only after the peak T cell response. The vaccine-associated CD4 TCRs covered the entire spike protein, and the dominant responses fell in regions 160-218 and 743-854. Epitopes outside the regions mutated in the B.1.351 and B.1.1.7 variants were reportedly recognized by nearly half of the unique spike-specific TCRs. Conclusions about previously exposed vaccinees are limited, since just a handful of AZD1222 recipients were seropositive for SARS-CoV-2 at baseline.

In this sample, this clone turned up a few times. It has no known antigen specificity. No much larger clonotype is one base removed from it; base qualities were not supplied. From its cysteine to its phenylalanine, the CDR3 spans 13 amino acids. The sequence is cut down to CDR3 DNA, 39 bases in frame from base 1. V is clipped by 0 bases and J by 5 bases, and the sequence between their germline boundaries is 8 bases long. CDR1 and CDR2 were assigned from the germline V gene as SGHRS and YFSETQ. Explained via the paper, the time point label denotes: baseline before first vaccination. The vaccinee samples were drawn from two UK trials, COV001 and COV002, one of which was a single-blind randomized controlled phase 2/3 trial testing AZD1222 (ChAdOx1 nCoV-19) in healthy adults. For TCRbeta chain sequencing, PBMC samples from trial participants were taken at day 0 and at day 28 after the second dose.

The TCR comes from an adult in good health. The sample consisted of peripheral blood, taken on day 0 of AZD1222 vaccination. This receptor chain uses TRBV5-1 and TRBJ1-1; no D gene can be assigned with confidence. The CDR3 is CASSLDLGTEAFF. At the DNA level, the sequence is TGCGCCAGCAGCTTGGATCTCGGAACTGAAGCTTTCTTT.